Listed here is a single T cell receptor (beta chain). Its antigen is undetermined. Produced via immunoSEQ multiplex PCR; TCRdb's table is partial and in-frame only. In the table there are roughly 48,000 clones, roughly nine tenths of which are singletons. These data belong to a study of OX40 agonist ivuxolimab in advanced cancers. Study-level findings and limits: Doses of 0.1 to 3.0 mg/kg were accompanied by clonal expansion of CD4+ and CD8+ blood T cells by week 6. Part of the nonresponder group also had normalized T-cell clonal expansion that was low.

This CDR3 has 16 residues. Looked up from germline, CDR1 is SGHVS and CDR2 is FNYEAQ. Trimming took off 7 bases at V and 6 bases at J, with 21 bases between the two ends. The sequencing used CD4+ or CD8+ T cells sorted from blood, collected in a trial of the OX40 agonist ivuxolimab. The TCR originated in an adult with an advanced solid tumor such as melanoma, head and neck, liver or kidney cancer. The chain uses TRBV7-6 and TRBJ2-2; D unclear. This CDR3 reads CASTETPPPMAGELFF. The CDR3 bases are TGTGCCAGCACGGAAACCCCTCCTCCCATGGCCGGGGAGCTGTTTTTT.